Detailed here is one T cell receptor (beta chain). Germline loops: CDR1 SGHRS, CDR2 YFSETQ. V lost 2 bases, J lost 3 bases, and 10 bases stayed unmatched. This CDR3 has 16 amino acids. The table came from immunoSEQ multiplex PCR; TCRdb's copy has only in-frame clones and leaves some out. This sample has about 95,000 clones, with roughly 89% found just once. The data were taken from a study of OX40 agonist ivuxolimab in advanced cancers. Sequenced material: CD4+ or CD8+ T cells sorted from blood, taken in a trial of the OX40 agonist ivuxolimab. This chain connects TRBV5-1 to TRBJ1-1; the match to TRBD1 covers 7 bases. The clonotype comes from an adult with an advanced solid tumor such as melanoma, head and neck, liver or kidney cancer. The CDR3 DNA reads TGCGCCAGCAGCTTAGGAGGGGGCACGGGTGACACTGAAGCTTTCTTT. It yields the protein CASSLGGGTGDTEAFF.